The sequence of this T cell receptor beta chain was determined in a study of blood T cell repertoires in COVID-19. Study details: Samples came from the United States, Italy and Spain, spanning acute and convalescent COVID-19. T cells, B-cell-depleted T cells, or PBMCs provided the cDNA or gDNA that served as material.

Original data processing: Amplification of reference gene primers was used by the study to estimate nucleated cell counts. The protocol was immunoSEQ multiplex PCR, while the TCRdb copy is restricted to in-frame clones and leaves out a portion. The D gene and trimming were derived from the DNA, and the V and J assignments and clone size from that table. The sample has more than 95,000 clones; 79% are singletons. This CDR3 has 15 amino acids. Trimming cost V 6 bases and J 1 base; bases outside gene matches: 5. Germline assignment: CDR1 SGHTA and CDR2 FQGNSA. The sequence was collected from a man aged 35 to 55 with active or convalescent COVID-19. Sample: peripheral blood. This sequence joins TRBV7-2 and TRBJ2-2; 7 bases map to TRBD2. CDR3: CASSRGDLNTGELFF. The CDR3 nucleotides are TGTGCCAGCAGTCGGGGGGACTTGAACACCGGGGAGCTGTTTTTT.